This TCR beta chain stems from a study of T cells in Graves' hyperthyroidism and ophthalmopathy. Overall study: Specimen type is peripheral blood, collected at initial diagnosis prior to any treatment.

The source of the PBMCs was more than 9.5 ml of fresh peripheral blood. This clonotype showed up many times. Its specificity is not known. What was amplified from RNA transcripts were TCR beta CDR3 regions. HTBI primers were used for first-round RT-PCR of the TCR CDR3. TCRdb redid the calling of the multiplex PCR reads with MiXCR, one entry per CDR3 protein. The sample carries approximately 620,000 distinct CDR3 sequences, approximately 16% recorded once. Losses at the gene ends were 6 bases for V and 5 bases for J; bases not matched to a gene: 4. The CDR3 sequence is 13 residues long. Per germline, CDR1 MNHEY and CDR2 SMNVEV (reference sequence). General study results and limits: Model-based prediction identified ophthalmopathy a median roughly 6.1 months prior to its onset. In the blood, most expanded thyroid clonotypes above 0.001 appeared as well.

The sequencing sample was made of blood. The chain links TRBV27 to TRBJ1-1; 9 nucleotides agree with TRBD1. This TCR was sampled from a woman aged 40 to 50 with Graves' ophthalmopathy. The CDR3 bases are TGTGCCAGCAGGCGACAGGGGGAGACTGAAGCTTTCTTT. Encoded protein: CASRRQGETEAFF.